One sample yielded the 17 T cell receptor beta chains listed below, sequenced in a study of Graves' ophthalmopathy and Graves' hyperthyroidism. For repertoire sequencing, the TCR beta CDR3 regions were amplified from RNA transcripts. The workflow started with a first-round RT-PCR run with HTBI primers and then moved on to a second-round multiplex PCR. TCRdb fed the multiplex PCR reads into MiXCR, producing one record per CDR3 protein. The sample lists about 480,000 distinct CDR3 sequences; about 15% were seen once. The specimen sequenced was blood. These receptors came from a woman in her twenties or thirties with Graves' ophthalmopathy.

The table lists this clonotype with a count of one. The CDR3 DNA follows: TGTGCCAGCACCACGGGACTCAGGCCCTACGAGCAGTACTTC. Translated: CASTTGLRPYEQYF. The chain links TRBV12-3 or TRBV12-4 to TRBJ2-7; TRBD2 is a possible D gene (6 bases). Between the trimmed V and J ends, which lost 7 bases and 2 bases, there was a span of 15 bases. The length of the CDR3 is 14 residues.

This clonotype was detected many times. This chain joins TRBV9 and TRBJ2-2, with 12 bases identical to TRBD1. V trimming: 4 bases; J trimming: 7 bases; junction bases outside the gene matches: 5. Looked up from germline, CDR1 is SGDLS and CDR2 is YYNGEE. This CDR3 is 15 amino acids long. In nucleotides, the CDR3 is TGTGCCAGCAGCCCCTGGGACAGGGGGCGCGGGGAGCTGTTTTTT. Its protein product is CASSPWDRGRGELFF.

The sample holds many counts of this clonotype. The chain carries TRBV5-1 and TRBJ1-1; D might be TRBD1 (5 bases). The CDR3 spans 14 residues. CDR1 is SGHRS, CDR2 YFSETQ, per germline. V was clipped by 1 base and J by 3 bases, with 10 bases between them. The CDR3 here is CASSLFQGDTEAFF. The CDR3 DNA reads as TGCGCCAGCAGCTTGTTTCAGGGTGACACTGAAGCTTTCTTT.

This clonotype was seen ten or more times. This chain joins TRBV19 and TRBJ2-7, with 9 bases fitting TRBD1. Germline lookup yields CDR1 LNHDA and CDR2 SQIVND (reference sequence). V was pared by 5 bases and J by 2 bases, with 7 bases of the junction left unmatched. The CDR3 covers 15 residues. CDR3 sequence: CASSVGQGTTYEQYF. The CDR3 nucleotides are TGTGCCAGTAGTGTCGGACAGGGGACGACCTACGAGCAGTACTTC.

This clonotype was recorded at least ten times. This chain uses TRBV20-1 with TRBJ1-5; D call uncertain. Germline V gives CDR1 DFQATT, CDR2 SNEGSKA (reference sequence). This CDR3 has 12 residues. V was cut by 3 bases and J by 1 base, with 4 bases left in between. The CDR3 loop reads CSASDSNQPQHF. The CDR3 coding sequence is TGCAGTGCTAGCGACAGCAATCAGCCCCAGCATTTT.

This clonotype was detected ten times or more. The V call is TRBV10-3, the J call TRBJ2-5, with D maybe TRBD2 (5 bases). This CDR3 is 11 amino acids long. The germline V gene encodes CDR1 ENHRY and CDR2 SYGVKD. V was pared by 4 bases and J by 5 bases, with 5 bases between. The CDR3 is CAISGGETQYF. The CDR3 DNA follows: TGTGCCATCAGTGGAGGGGAGACCCAGTACTTC.

This clonotype was detected many times. V is TRBV4-1 and J is TRBJ2-2; the D call may be TRBD1 or TRBD2 (6 bases each). The germline V gene encodes CDR1 MGHRA and CDR2 YSYEKL. The length of the CDR3 is 16 residues. Trimming removed 0 bases at V and 3 bases at J, with 11 bases between. The DNA of the CDR3 is TGCGCCAGCAGCCAAGATCGTAGGGGGGACACCGGGGAGCTGTTTTTT. Amino acid sequence: CASSQDRRGDTGELFF.

A note on this clonotype: This may be a read error: a much more frequent sequence differs by one nucleotide. This chain uses TRBV24-1 with TRBJ2-2; 9 positions agree with TRBD1. This CDR3 contains 16 residues. In germline, CDR1 is KGHDR, CDR2 SFDVKD. The CDR3 region is CATGDSGTGNTGELCF. The CDR3 DNA reads as TGTGCCACCGGGGACTCCGGGACAGGGAACACCGGGGAGCTGTGTTTT.

The rearrangement uses TRBV5-1 and TRBJ2-7; D is unresolved. CDR1 is SGHRS and CDR2 is YFSETQ in the germline V gene. The CDR3 sequence is 14 residues long. Trimming left V 0 bases short and J 2 bases short, with 9 bases between. The CDR3 DNA is TGCGCCAGCAGCTTGGGCCCGAGTACCTACGAGCAGTACTTC. Translated, it gives CASSLGPSTYEQYF.

This clonotype has at least ten counts. This chain links TRBV6-1 with TRBJ2-7; tentatively, D is TRBD2 (5 bases). CDR3 length: 14 residues. Looked up from germline, CDR1 is MNHNS and CDR2 is SASEGT. The V end was cut by 6 bases, the J end by 3 bases, with 15 bases between. The CDR3 sequence is CASRTRSLVYEQYF. In DNA form, the CDR3 reads TGTGCCAGCAGAACTAGGAGTTTGGTCTACGAGCAGTACTTC.

This clonotype was recorded many times. The DNA of the CDR3 is TGCAGCGTGGAGAAGGCGGGAGGGCCGACCGGGGAGCTGTTTTTT. This codes for CSVEKAGGPTGELFF. The rearrangement joins TRBV29-1 to TRBJ2-2; 9 bases are a match to TRBD2. The V gene's germline CDR1 is SQVTM and CDR2 ANQGSEA. This CDR3 contains 15 residues. The V gene end was trimmed by 6 bases and the J gene end by 5 bases; junction bases not matched to a gene: 10.

Here the CDR3 reads CASRSVYEQYF. The DNA for the CDR3 is TGTGCCAGCAGATCAGTCTACGAGCAGTACTTC. This chain joins TRBV27 and TRBJ2-7; no definite D call. The CDR3 spans 11 residues. Trimming took 6 bases from V and 3 from J, leaving 6 bases between them. Germline V gives CDR1 MNHEY, CDR2 SMNVEV (reference sequence).

There are a few counts of this clonotype. This rearrangement joins TRBV7-9 to TRBJ2-7, with D maybe TRBD1 (5 bases). Trimming stripped 5 bases from V and 0 bases from J, with 14 bases between. Germline V gene lookup returns CDR1 SEHNR and CDR2 FQNEAQ (reference sequence). This CDR3 has 15 residues. The CDR3 reads CASSGRGYDSYEQYF. CDR3 nucleotides: TGTGCCAGCAGCGGAAGGGGCTATGACTCCTACGAGCAGTACTTC.

This clonotype was counted a few times. The chain couples TRBV3-1 to TRBJ2-5; 12 bases line up with TRBD2. The length of the CDR3 is 15 residues. V lost 4 bases to trimming and J lost 5 bases; unmatched junction nucleotides: 5. Germline values: CDR1 LGHDT, CDR2 YNNKEL (reference sequence). CDR3 DNA: TGTGCCAGCAGCCCACTAGCGGGAGGATGGGAGACCCAGTACTTC. Encoded protein: CASSPLAGGWETQYF.

This clonotype was picked up many times. The chain is built from TRBV6-1 and TRBJ1-3; no clear D gene. Trimming shortened V by 4 bases and J by 1 base, and 11 bases separated the two germline ends. Germline CDR1 MNHNS, CDR2 SASEGT. The CDR3 spans 15 residues. The CDR3 sequence is CASSGREPSGNTIYF. In DNA, the CDR3 is TGTGCCAGCAGTGGAAGGGAACCTTCTGGAAACACCATATATTTT.

This clonotype has ten or more counts. The chain uses TRBV12-3 or TRBV12-4 and TRBJ1-5; possibly TRBD1 for D (5 bases). Trimming left V 5 bases short and J 1 base short, with 12 bases between. The CDR3 is made up of 15 amino acids. The DNA of the CDR3 is TGTGCCAGCAGTCGAGACAGTGGAAGCAATCAGCCCCAGCATTTT. Translating gives CASSRDSGSNQPQHF.

This clonotype was counted at least ten times. This may come from a read error, since a much larger clone is one base off. The chain recombines TRBV20-1 with TRBJ1-6, with D maybe TRBD1 (6 bases). Germline CDR1 DFQATT, CDR2 SNEGSKA (reference sequence). This CDR3 spans 15 amino acids. CDR3 protein: CSASISGGLDSHLHF. CDR3 DNA sequence: TGCAGTGCTAGTATATCGGGGGGGCTGGATTCACACCTCCACTTT.